The 10 T cell receptor beta chains below come from one sample, sequenced in a study of T-cell memory formation after mild COVID-19. Each CDR3 protein is one row after TCRdb ran MiXCR on the 5' RACE reads. The table has around 220,000 distinct CDR3 sequences, about 16% seen once; the top ten hold approximately 3.5%. Sequencing input: PBMCs or a T cell subset sorted from them (not recorded which). The receptors were gathered from a man younger than 35 who had mild COVID-19 (a few samples of this study predate the infection). Cell type and time point are not known.

This chain joins TRBV5-4 and TRBJ2-5; 8 nucleotides line up with TRBD1. CDR1 and CDR2 from the germline V gene are SGHNT and YYREEE (reference sequence). The CDR3 spans 14 residues. Unmatched junction bases numbered 7, after V lost 4 bases and J lost 5 bases. CDR3 bases: TGTGCCAGCAGCGCCTACAGGGGGGAGGAGACCCAGTACTTC. This encodes CASSAYRGEETQYF. The full variable domain, completed using reference TRBV5-4 and TRBJ2-5, is ETGVTQSPTHLIKTRGQQVTLRCSSQSGHNTVSWYQQALGQGPQFIFQYYREEENGRGNFPPRFSGLQFPNYSSELNVNALELDDSALYLCASSAYRGEETQYFGPGTRLLVL.

This clonotype was observed a few times. The rearrangement links TRBV20-1 to TRBJ1-2; D possibly corresponds to TRBD1 (5 bases). The CDR3 runs 13 residues. The V end was cut by 6 bases, the J end by 6 bases, with 17 bases between. Germline-derived CDR1 and CDR2 are DFQATT and SNEGSKA (reference sequence). DNA for the CDR3: TGCAGTGCCGGGGGACCGGAGGTTAATGGCTACACCTTC. Encoded protein: CSAGGPEVNGYTF.

This clonotype was seen a few times. The chain couples TRBV20-1 to TRBJ1-1; D uncertain. Per germline, CDR1 DFQATT and CDR2 SNEGSKA (reference sequence). The CDR3 consists of 14 residues. Trimming cost V 0 bases and J 5 bases, with 13 bases left between them. CDR3 residues: CSARDLGRRTEAFF. The CDR3 DNA reads as TGCAGTGCTAGAGATTTAGGACGAAGGACTGAAGCTTTCTTT.

This clonotype has only a few counts. V gene TRBV20-1 combines with J gene TRBJ2-5; TRBD2 matches 12 bases. J was trimmed by 5 bases and V by 6 bases; bases with no gene match: 10. There are 15 residues in the CDR3. CDR1 is DFQATT and CDR2 is SNEGSKA in the germline V gene (reference sequence). CDR3 in amino acids: CSAPSLAGGSETQYF. The DNA for the CDR3 is TGCAGTGCCCCCAGTCTAGCGGGGGGGAGTGAGACCCAGTACTTC.

This clonotype was detected only a few times. V and J are TRBV2 and TRBJ2-7, with D possibly TRBD1 on 5 matching bases. Germline V CDR1 and CDR2: SNHLY, FYNNEI. V lost 5 bases to trimming and J lost 7 bases, with 18 bases between them. The CDR3 runs to 14 residues. In DNA form, the CDR3 reads TGTGCCAGCAGTCCCACAGGCGCCCTAGGGGAGCAGTACTTC. It codes for CASSPTGALGEQYF.

V usage is TRBV9 and J usage is TRBJ2-3; no definite D call. This CDR3 region has 14 residues. The germline CDR1 and CDR2 sequences are SGDLS and YYNGEE. V was trimmed by 0 bases and J by 1 base, leaving 6 bases between them. In DNA, the CDR3 is TGTGCCAGCAGCGTAGGCCATGGCACAGATACGCAGTATTTT. Protein product: CASSVGHGTDTQYF.

The table lists this clonotype with a few counts. The chain has TRBV18 and TRBJ1-6, with D possibly matching TRBD1 (5 bases). Germline V gene data show CDR1 as KGHSH and CDR2 as LQKENI. This CDR3 has 17 residues. Trimming stripped 3 bases from V and 10 bases from J, with 22 bases between. The CDR3 DNA reads as TGTGCCAGCTCACCGGGAGGGGACCAGGGAAGATCCTCACCCCTCCACTTT. Translated: CASSPGGDQGRSSPLHF.

This rearrangement joins TRBV7-2 to TRBJ2-1, with D maybe TRBD2 (5 bases). CDR1 SGHTA and CDR2 FQGNSA come from the germline V gene. The CDR3 runs to 13 residues. V lost 5 bases and J lost 8, with 13 bases in between. This CDR3 is CASSPLLGDEQFF. The CDR3 nucleotides are TGTGCCAGCAGCCCACTACTCGGGGATGAGCAGTTCTTC.

As concerns this clonotype: One base away lies a much larger clone, so this may be a sequencing read error. This rearrangement joins TRBV4-2 to TRBJ2-3, with 7 nucleotides matching TRBD1. Per the germline V gene, CDR1 is LGHNA and CDR2 is YNFKEQ. The CDR3 extends over 19 amino acids. The trim removed 0 bases at V and 4 bases at J, leaving 16 bases unmatched. CDR3 nucleotides: TGTGCCAGCAGCCAAGAAAGGGGGCATAACGGAGGCCTCGCAGATACGCAGTATTTT. Translating gives CASSQERGHNGGLADTQYF.

A few counts support this clonotype. The chain joins TRBV10-3 to TRBJ1-1; D remains ambiguous. CDR3 length equals 12 residues. Trimming cost V 7 bases and J 1 base, with 7 bases left between them. In germline, CDR1 is ENHRY, CDR2 SYGVKD. The CDR3, as DNA: TGTGCCATCACGACGGGGAACACTGAAGCTTTCTTT. Amino acid sequence: CAITTGNTEAFF.